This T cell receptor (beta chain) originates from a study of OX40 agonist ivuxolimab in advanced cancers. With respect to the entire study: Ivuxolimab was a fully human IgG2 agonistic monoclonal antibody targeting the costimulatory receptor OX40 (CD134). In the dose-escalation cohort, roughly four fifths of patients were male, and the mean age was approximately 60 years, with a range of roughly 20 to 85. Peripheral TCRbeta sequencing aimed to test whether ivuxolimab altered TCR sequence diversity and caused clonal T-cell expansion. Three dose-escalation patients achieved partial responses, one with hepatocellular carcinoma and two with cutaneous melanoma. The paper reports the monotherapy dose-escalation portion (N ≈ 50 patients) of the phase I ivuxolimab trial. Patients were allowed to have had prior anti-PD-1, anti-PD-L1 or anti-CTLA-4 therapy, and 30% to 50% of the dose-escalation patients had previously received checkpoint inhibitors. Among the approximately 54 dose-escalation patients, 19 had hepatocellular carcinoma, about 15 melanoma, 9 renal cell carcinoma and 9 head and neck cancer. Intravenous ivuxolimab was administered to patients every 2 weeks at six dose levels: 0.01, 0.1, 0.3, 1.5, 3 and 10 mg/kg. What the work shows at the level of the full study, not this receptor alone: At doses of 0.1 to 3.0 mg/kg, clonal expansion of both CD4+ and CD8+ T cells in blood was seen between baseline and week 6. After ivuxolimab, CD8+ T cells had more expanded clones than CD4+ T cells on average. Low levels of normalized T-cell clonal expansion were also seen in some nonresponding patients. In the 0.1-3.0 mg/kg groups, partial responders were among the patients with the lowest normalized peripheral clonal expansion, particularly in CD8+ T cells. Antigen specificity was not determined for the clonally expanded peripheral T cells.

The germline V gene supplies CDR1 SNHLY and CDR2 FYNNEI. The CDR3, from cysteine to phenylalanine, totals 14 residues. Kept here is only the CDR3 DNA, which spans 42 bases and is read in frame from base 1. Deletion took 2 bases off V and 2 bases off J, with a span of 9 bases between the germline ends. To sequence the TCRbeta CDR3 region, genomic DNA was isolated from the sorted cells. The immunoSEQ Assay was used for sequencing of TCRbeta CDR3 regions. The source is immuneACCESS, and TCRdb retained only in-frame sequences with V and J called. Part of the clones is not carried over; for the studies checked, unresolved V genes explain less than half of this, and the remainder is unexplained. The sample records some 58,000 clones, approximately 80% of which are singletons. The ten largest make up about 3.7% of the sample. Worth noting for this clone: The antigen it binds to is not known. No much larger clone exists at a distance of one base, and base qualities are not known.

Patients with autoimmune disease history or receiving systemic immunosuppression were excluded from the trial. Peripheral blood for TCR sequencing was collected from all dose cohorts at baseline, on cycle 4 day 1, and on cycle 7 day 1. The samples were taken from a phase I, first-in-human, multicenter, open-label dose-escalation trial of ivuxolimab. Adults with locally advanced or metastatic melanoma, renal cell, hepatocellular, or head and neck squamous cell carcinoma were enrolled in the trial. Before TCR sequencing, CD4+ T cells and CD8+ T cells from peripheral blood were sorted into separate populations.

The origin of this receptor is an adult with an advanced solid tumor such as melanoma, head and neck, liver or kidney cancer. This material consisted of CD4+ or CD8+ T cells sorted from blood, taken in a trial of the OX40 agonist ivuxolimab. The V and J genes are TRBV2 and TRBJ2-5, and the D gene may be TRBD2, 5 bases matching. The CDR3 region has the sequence CASSEPGKQETQYF. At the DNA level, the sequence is TGTGCCAGCAGTGAACCCGGGAAACAAGAGACCCAGTACTTC.